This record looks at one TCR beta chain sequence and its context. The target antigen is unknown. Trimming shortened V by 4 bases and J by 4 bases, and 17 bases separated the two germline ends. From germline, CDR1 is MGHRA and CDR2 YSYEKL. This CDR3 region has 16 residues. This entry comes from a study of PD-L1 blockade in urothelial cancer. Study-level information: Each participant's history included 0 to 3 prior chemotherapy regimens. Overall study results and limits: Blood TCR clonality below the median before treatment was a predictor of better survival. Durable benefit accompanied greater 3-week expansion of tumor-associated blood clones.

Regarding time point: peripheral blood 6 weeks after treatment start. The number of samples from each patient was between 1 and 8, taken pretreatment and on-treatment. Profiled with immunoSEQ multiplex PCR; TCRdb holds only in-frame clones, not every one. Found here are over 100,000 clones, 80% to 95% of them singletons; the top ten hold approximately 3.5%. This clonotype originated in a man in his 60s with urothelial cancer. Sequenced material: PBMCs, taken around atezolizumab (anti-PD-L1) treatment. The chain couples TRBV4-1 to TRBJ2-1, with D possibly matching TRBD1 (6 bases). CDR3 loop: CASSRQRGTEYNEQFF. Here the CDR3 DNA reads TGCGCCAGCAGCCGACAGAGGGGGACGGAGTACAATGAGCAGTTCTTC.